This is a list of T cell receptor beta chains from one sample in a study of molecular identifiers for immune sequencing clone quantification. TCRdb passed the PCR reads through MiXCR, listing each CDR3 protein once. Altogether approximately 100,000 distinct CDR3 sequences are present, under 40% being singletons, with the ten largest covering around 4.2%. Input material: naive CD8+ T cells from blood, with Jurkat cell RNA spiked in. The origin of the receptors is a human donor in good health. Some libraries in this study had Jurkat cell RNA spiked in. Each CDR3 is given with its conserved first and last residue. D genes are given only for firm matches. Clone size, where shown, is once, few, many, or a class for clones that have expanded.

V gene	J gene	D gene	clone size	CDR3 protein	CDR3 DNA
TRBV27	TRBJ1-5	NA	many	CASSFSGASNQPQHF	TGTGCCAGCAGTTTTTCAGGGGCTAGCAATCAGCCCCAGCATTTT
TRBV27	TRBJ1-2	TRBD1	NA	CASSLSPGGYGYTF	TGTGCCAGCAGTTTATCGCCAGGGGGCTATGGCTACACCTTC
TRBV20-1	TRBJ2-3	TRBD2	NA	CSARDMGLAGGPEGTQYF	TGCAGTGCTAGAGATATGGGACTAGCGGGAGGGCCAGAGGGAACGCAGTATTTT
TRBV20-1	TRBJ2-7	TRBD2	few	CSATYVVSGSYEQYF	TGCAGTGCAACCTACGTGGTTAGCGGGTCCTACGAGCAGTACTTC
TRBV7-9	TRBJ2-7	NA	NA	CASSYGLYEQYF	TGTGCCAGCAGCTATGGGCTATACGAGCAGTACTTC
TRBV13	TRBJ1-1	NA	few	CASSFATTGNLAFF	TGTGCCAGCAGCTTCGCGACGACGGGAAACCTGGCTTTCTTT
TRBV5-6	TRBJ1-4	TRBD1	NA	CASSFGQGYTNEKLFF	TGTGCCAGCAGCTTCGGACAGGGTTATACTAATGAAAAACTGTTTTTT
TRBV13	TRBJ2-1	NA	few	CASSLGRDEQFF	TGTGCCAGCAGCTTAGGCCGGGATGAGCAGTTCTTC
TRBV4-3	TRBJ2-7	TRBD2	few	CASSQVDSGYYEQYF	TGCGCCAGCAGCCAAGTTGATAGCGGGTACTACGAGCAGTACTTC
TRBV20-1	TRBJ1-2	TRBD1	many	CSAPGQGAPGYTF	TGCAGTGCCCCGGGACAGGGGGCGCCTGGCTACACCTTC
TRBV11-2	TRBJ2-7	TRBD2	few	CASSFGTSGFYEQYF	TGTGCCAGCAGCTTTGGGACTAGCGGGTTTTACGAGCAGTACTTC
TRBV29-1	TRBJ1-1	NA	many	CSARLGYAEAFF	TGCAGCGCTCGCCTGGGGTACGCTGAAGCTTTCTTT
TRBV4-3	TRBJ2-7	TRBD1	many	CASSQGYPGQEYEQYF	TGCGCCAGCAGCCAAGGATACCCCGGACAGGAGTACGAGCAGTACTTC
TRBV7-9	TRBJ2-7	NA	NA	CASSLRAYEQYF	TGTGCCAGCAGCTTACGGGCGTACGAGCAGTACTTC
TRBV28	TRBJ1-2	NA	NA	CASKSGADYGYTF	TGTGCCAGCAAATCCGGGGCGGACTATGGCTACACCTTC
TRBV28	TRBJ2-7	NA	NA	CACSSSTHYEQYF	TGTGCCTGCAGTTCCTCGACTCACTACGAGCAGTACTTC
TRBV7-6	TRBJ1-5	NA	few	CASNLQEQPQHF	TGTGCCAGCAACCTCCAGGAACAGCCCCAGCATTTT
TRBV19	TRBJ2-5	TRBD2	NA	CASSILGGGTQYF	TGTGCCAGTAGTATATTGGGCGGGGGGACCCAGTACTTC
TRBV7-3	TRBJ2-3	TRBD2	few	CASSSYAGAALDTQYF	TGTGCCAGCAGCTCATACGCGGGAGCTGCGTTAGATACGCAGTATTTT
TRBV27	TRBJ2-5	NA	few	CASSPIFGTQYF	TGTGCCAGCAGTCCTATTTTCGGGACCCAGTACTTC
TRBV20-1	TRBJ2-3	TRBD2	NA	CSARDPGPLAGDSTDTQYF	TGCAGTGCTAGAGATCCGGGACCACTAGCGGGAGATAGCACAGATACGCAGTATTTT
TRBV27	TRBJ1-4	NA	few	CASSPQGQANEKLFF	TGTGCCAGCAGTCCGCAGGGACAAGCTAATGAAAAACTGTTTTTT
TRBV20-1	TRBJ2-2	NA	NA	CSARQTGSTGELFF	TGCAGTGCTCGGCAAACAGGGTCCACCGGGGAGCTGTTTTTT
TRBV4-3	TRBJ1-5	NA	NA	CASSQEEGYLPLQF	TGCGCCAGCAGCCAAGAGGAGGGTTATCTGCCCCTGCAATTT
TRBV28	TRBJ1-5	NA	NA	CASSSLRNQPQHF	TGTGCCAGCAGCTCCCTTCGCAATCAGCCCCAGCATTTT
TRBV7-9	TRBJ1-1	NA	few	CASAPSRGLDTEAFF	TGTGCCAGCGCACCGTCCCGGGGCCTCGACACTGAAGCTTTCTTT
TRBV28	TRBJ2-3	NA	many	CASRLIGTDTQYF	TGTGCCAGCCGGTTGATAGGCACAGATACGCAGTATTTT
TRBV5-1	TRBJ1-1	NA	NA	CASSLFTGNTEAFF	TGCGCCAGCAGCTTGTTCACGGGGAACACTGAAGCTTTCTTT
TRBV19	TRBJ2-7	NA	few	CASSIARDNYEQYF	TGTGCCAGTAGTATCGCCCGGGACAACTACGAGCAGTACTTC
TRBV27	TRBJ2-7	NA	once	CASSPIQGPSYEQYF	TGTGCCAGCAGCCCAATACAGGGTCCCTCCTACGAGCAGTACTTC
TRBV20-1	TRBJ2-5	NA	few	CSLRGGNEETQYF	TGCAGCCTCAGGGGGGGCAATGAAGAGACCCAGTACTTC
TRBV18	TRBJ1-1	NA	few	CASSQGRGLYTEAFF	TGTGCCAGCTCACAGGGGCGAGGGTTGTACACTGAAGCTTTCTTT
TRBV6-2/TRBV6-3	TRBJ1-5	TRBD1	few	CASDDRVSQPQHF	TGTGCCAGCGACGACAGGGTATCTCAGCCCCAGCATTTT
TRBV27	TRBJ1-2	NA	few	CASSSTDRDYGYTF	TGTGCCAGCAGTTCCACGGACAGAGACTATGGCTACACCTTC
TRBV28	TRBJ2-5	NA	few	CASIGKTQETQYF	TGTGCCAGCATCGGGAAGACCCAAGAGACCCAGTACTTC
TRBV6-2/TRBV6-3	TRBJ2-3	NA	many	CASTSSRPDTQYF	TGTGCCAGCACCTCGAGCCGTCCAGATACGCAGTATTTT
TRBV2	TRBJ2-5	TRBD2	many	CASSPGLSQETQYF	TGTGCCAGCAGTCCGGGACTATCACAAGAGACCCAGTACTTC
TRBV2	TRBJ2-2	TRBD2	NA	CASTRLAGGLTGELFF	TGTGCCAGCACCCGACTAGCGGGAGGCCTCACCGGGGAGCTGTTTTTT
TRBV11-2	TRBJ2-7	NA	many	CASSLGQRYEQYF	TGTGCCAGCAGCTTAGGACAGAGATACGAGCAGTACTTC
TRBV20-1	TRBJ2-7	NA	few	CSASAGEQYF	TGCAGTGCTAGTGCGGGAGAGCAGTACTTC
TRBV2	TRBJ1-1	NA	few	CASSDPGDTEAFF	TGTGCCAGCAGTGATCCCGGGGACACTGAAGCTTTCTTT
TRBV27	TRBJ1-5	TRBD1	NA	CASSHRGSNQPQHF	TGTGCCAGCAGTCACAGGGGTAGCAATCAGCCCCAGCATTTT
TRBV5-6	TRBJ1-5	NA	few	CASSPGNSNQPQHF	TGTGCCAGCAGCCCGGGGAATAGCAATCAGCCCCAGCATTTT
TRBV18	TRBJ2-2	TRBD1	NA	CASSLLNPRTGQNTGELFF	TGTGCCAGCTCACTCCTAAATCCGCGGACAGGGCAGAACACCGGGGAGCTGTTTTTT
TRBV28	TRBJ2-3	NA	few	CASSLGSGDTDTQYF	TGTGCCAGCAGTTTGGGTAGCGGAGACACAGATACGCAGTATTTT
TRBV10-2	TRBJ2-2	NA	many	CASSQGGELFF	TGCGCCAGCAGTCAGGGCGGGGAGCTGTTTTTT
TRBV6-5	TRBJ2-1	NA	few	CASSYSPEEQFF	TGTGCCAGCAGTTACTCCCCAGAGGAGCAGTTCTTC
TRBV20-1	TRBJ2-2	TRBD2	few	CSATGTGGTGELFF	TGCAGTGCCACCGGGACGGGGGGCACCGGGGAGCTGTTTTTT
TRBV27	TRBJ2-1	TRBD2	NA	CASSRSSGDEQFF	TGTGCCAGCAGTAGGTCTAGCGGCGATGAGCAGTTCTTC
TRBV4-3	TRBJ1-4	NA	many	CASSLVATNEKLFF	TGCGCCAGCAGCCTAGTTGCAACTAATGAAAAACTGTTTTTT
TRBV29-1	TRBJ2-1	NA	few	CSVDDGRYSYNEQFF	TGCAGCGTTGACGACGGACGGTACTCCTACAATGAGCAGTTCTTC
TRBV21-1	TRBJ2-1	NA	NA	CASSKSSGRAGEKNEQFF	TGTGCCAGCAGCAAGAGTAGCGGGAGGGCCGGGGAGAAGAATGAGCAGTTCTTC
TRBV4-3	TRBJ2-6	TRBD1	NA	CASSHPLTGTGANVLTF	TGCGCCAGCAGCCACCCCTTGACAGGGACCGGGGCCAACGTCCTGACTTTC
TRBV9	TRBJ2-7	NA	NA	CASSVEGTSYEQYF	TGTGCCAGCAGCGTAGAAGGGACGTCCTACGAGCAGTACTTC
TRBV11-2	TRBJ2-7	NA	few	CASSPGRGPSYEQYF	TGTGCCAGCAGCCCAGGGCGGGGCCCCTCCTACGAGCAGTACTTC
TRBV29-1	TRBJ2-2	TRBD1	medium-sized	CSVDTGGAVGYTGELFF	TGCAGCGTTGATACAGGGGGCGCGGTGGGGTACACCGGGGAGCTGTTTTTT
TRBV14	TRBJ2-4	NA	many	CATPLDSRKNIQYF	TGTGCCACTCCCCTGGACAGCAGAAAAAACATTCAGTACTTC
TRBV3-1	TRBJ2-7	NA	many	CASSQDLVPGGMGEQYF	TGTGCCAGCAGCCAAGATCTGGTTCCAGGGGGGATGGGGGAGCAGTACTTC
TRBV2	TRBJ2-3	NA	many	CASIGVGVYTDTQYF	TGTGCCAGCATCGGTGTGGGCGTGTACACAGATACGCAGTATTTT